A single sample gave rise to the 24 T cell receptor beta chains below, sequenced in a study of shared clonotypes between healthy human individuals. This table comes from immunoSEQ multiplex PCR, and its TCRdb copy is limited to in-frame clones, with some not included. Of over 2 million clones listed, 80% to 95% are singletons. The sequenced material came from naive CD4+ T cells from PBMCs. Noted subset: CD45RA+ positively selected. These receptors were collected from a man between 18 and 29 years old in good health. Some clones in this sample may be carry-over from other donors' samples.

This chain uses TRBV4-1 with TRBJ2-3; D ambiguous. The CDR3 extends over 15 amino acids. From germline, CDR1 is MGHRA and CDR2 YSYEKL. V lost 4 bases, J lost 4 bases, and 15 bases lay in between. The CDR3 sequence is CASSPGQPGADTQYF. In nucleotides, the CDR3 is TGCGCCAGCAGCCCAGGCCAGCCCGGCGCAGATACGCAGTATTTT.

The CDR3: CASRSGQTNTEAFF. As DNA, the CDR3 is TGTGCCAGCAGGTCGGGACAGACTAACACTGAAGCTTTCTTT. This rearrangement joins TRBV6-5 to TRBJ1-1; 7 nucleotides agree with TRBD1. Germline V gene sequence: CDR1 MNHEY, CDR2 SVGAGI. V trimming: 6 bases; J trimming: 2 bases; junction bases outside the gene matches: 6. The CDR3 has 14 amino acids.

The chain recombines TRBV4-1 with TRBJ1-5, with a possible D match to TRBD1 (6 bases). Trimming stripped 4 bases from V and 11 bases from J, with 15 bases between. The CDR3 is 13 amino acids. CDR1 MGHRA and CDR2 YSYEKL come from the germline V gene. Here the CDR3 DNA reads TGCGCCAGCAGCCTACAGGGTTCTAGGGCCCAGCATTTT. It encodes CASSLQGSRAQHF.

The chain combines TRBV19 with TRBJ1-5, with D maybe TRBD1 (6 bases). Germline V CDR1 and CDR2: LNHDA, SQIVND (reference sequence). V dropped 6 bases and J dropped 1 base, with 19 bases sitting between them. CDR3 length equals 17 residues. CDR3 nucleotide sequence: TGTGCCAGTAGCGGGACATTGGGAGGACTAAGCAATCAGCCCCAGCATTTT. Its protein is CASSGTLGGLSNQPQHF. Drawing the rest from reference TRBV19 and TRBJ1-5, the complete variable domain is DGGITQSPKYLFRKEGQNVTLSCEQNLNHDAMYWYRQDPGQGLRLIYYSQIVNDFQKGDIAEGYSVSREKKESFPLTVTSAQKNPTAFYLCASSGTLGGLSNQPQHFGDGTRLSIL.

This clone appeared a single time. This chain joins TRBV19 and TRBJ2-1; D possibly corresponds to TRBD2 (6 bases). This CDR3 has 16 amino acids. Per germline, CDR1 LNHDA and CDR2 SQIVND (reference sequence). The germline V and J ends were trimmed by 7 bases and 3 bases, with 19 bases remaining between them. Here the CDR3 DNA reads TGTGCCAGTACTACCTTTGAGGAGGGCCGCTACAATGAGCAGTTCTTC. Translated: CASTTFEEGRYNEQFF.

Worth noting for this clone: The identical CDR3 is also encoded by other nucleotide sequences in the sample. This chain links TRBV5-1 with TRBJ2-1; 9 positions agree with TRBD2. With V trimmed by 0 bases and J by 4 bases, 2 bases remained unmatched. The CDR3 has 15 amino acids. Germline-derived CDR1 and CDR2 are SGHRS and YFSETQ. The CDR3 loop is CASSLVAGGYNEQFF. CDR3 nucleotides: TGCGCCAGCAGCTTGGTTGCGGGAGGGTACAATGAGCAGTTCTTC.

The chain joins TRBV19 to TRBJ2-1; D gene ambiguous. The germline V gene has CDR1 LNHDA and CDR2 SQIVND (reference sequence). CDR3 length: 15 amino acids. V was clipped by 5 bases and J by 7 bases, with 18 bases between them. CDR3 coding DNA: TGTGCCAGTAGTTCTATAAGTAGGTTAGGGAATGAGCAGTTCTTC. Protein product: CASSSISRLGNEQFF.

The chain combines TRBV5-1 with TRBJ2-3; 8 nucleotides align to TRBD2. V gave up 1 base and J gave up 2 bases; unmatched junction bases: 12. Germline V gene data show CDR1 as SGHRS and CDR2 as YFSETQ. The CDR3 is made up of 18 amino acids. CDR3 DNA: TGCGCCAGCAGCTTGCTCCCTGGCGGGAGGCTCCTCACAGATACGCAGTATTTT. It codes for CASSLLPGGRLLTDTQYF.

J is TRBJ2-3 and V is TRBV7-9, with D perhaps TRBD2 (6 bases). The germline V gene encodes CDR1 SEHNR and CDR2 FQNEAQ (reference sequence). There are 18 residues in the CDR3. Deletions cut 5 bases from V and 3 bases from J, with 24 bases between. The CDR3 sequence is CASSPRLLLAGMTDTQYF. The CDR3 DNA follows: TGTGCCAGCAGCCCCCGTTTGTTGCTGGCGGGAATGACAGATACGCAGTATTTT.

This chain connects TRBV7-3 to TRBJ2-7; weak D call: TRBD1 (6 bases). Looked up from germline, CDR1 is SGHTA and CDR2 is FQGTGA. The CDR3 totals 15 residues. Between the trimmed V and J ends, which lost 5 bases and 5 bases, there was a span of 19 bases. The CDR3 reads CASSNPALGDNEQYF. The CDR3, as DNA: TGTGCCAGCAGCAACCCCGCCCTCGGGGACAACGAGCAGTACTTC.

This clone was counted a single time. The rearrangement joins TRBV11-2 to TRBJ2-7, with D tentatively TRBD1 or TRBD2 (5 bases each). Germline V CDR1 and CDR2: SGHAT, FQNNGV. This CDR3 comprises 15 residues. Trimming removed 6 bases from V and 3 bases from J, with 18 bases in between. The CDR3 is CASRKQGRGHYEQYF. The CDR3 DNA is TGTGCCAGCAGAAAGCAGGGACGGGGTCACTACGAGCAGTACTTC.

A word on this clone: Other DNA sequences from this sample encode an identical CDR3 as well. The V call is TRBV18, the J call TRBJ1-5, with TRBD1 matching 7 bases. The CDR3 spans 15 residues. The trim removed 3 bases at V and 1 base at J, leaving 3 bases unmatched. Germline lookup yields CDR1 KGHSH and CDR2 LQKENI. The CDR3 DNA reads TGTGCCAGCTCACCCATACAGGGGAGCAATCAGCCCCAGCATTTT. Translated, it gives CASSPIQGSNQPQHF.

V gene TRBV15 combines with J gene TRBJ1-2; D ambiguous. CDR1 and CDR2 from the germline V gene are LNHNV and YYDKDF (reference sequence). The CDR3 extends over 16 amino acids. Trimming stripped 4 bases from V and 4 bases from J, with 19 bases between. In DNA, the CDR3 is TGTGCCACCAGCAAGCCCAACACGGCGCTTGCCTATGGCTACACCTTC. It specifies CATSKPNTALAYGYTF.

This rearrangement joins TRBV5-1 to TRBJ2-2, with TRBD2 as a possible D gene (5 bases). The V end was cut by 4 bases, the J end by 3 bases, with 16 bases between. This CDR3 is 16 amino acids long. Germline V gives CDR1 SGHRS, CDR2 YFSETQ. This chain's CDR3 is CASSETVRGYTGELFF. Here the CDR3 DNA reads TGCGCCAGCAGCGAGACGGTACGGGGATACACCGGGGAGCTGTTTTTT.

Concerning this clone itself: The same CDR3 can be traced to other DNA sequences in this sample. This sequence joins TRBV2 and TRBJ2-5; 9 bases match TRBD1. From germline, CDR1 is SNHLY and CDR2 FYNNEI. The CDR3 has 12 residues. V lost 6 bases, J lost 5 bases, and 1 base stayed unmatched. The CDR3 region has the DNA TGTGCCAGCAGAGACAGGGGGGAGACCCAGTACTTC. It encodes CASRDRGETQYF.

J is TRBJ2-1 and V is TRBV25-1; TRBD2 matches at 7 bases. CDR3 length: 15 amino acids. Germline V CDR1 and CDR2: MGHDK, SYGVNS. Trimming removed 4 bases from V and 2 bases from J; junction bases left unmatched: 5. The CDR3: CASSAPGGAYNEQFF. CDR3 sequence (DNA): TGTGCCAGCAGTGCGCCGGGAGGAGCCTACAATGAGCAGTTCTTC.

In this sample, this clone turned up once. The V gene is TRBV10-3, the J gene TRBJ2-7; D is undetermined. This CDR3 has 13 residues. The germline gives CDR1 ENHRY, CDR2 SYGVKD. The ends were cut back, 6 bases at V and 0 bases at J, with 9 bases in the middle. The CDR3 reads CAIRRPRSYEQYF. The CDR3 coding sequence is TGTGCCATCAGGAGACCCCGCTCCTACGAGCAGTACTTC.

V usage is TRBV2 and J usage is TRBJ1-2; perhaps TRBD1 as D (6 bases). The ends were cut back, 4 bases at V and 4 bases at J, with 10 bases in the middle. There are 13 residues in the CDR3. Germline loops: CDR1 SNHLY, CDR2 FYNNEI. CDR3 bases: TGTGCCAGCAGTGGGCAGGGGTTCTATGGCTACACCTTC. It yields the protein CASSGQGFYGYTF. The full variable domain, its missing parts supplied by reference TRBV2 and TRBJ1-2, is EPEVTQTPSHQVTQMGQEVILRCVPISNHLYFYWYRQILGQKVEFLVSFYNNEISEKSEIFDDQFSVERPDGSNFTLKIRSTKLEDSAMYFCASSGQGFYGYTFGSGTRLTVV.

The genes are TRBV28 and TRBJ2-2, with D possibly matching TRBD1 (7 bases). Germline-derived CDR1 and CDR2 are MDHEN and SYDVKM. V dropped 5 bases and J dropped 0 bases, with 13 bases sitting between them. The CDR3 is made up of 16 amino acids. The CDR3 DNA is TGTGCCAGCAGTCGTGGGGGGACAGCGAACACCGGGGAGCTGTTTTTT. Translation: CASSRGGTANTGELFF.

This CDR3 is CASSMGPGEREQYF. In nucleotides, the CDR3 is TGCGCCAGCAGCATGGGACCAGGGGAAAGGGAGCAGTACTTC. The chain recombines TRBV5-1 with TRBJ2-7; tentative D call: TRBD1 (6 bases). The V gene's germline CDR1 is SGHRS and CDR2 YFSETQ. The CDR3 covers 14 residues. Between the trimmed V and J ends, which lost 4 bases and 7 bases, there was a span of 18 bases. The whole variable domain, filled in from reference TRBV5-1 and TRBJ2-7, reads KAGVTQTPRYLIKTRGQQVTLSCSPISGHRSVSWYQQTPGQGLQFLFEYFSETQRNKGNFPGRFSGRQFSNSRSEMNVSTLELGDSALYLCASSMGPGEREQYFGPGTRLTVT.

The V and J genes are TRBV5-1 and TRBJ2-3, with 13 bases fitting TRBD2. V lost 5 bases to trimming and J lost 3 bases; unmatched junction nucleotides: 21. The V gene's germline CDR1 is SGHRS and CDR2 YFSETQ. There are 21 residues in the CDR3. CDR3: CASRRHPGTSGTLGKTDTQYF. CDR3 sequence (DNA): TGCGCCAGCAGGAGACATCCCGGGACTAGCGGGACACTGGGGAAAACAGATACGCAGTATTTT.

The CDR3 spells CASSPGPNQNYGYTF. The DNA of the CDR3 is TGCGCCAGCAGCCCAGGGCCAAATCAGAACTATGGCTACACCTTC. This sequence joins TRBV5-1 and TRBJ1-2; TRBD1 might be the D (5 bases). Per germline, CDR1 SGHRS and CDR2 YFSETQ. The CDR3 spans 15 residues. V gave up 4 bases and J gave up 2 bases, with 15 bases separating them.

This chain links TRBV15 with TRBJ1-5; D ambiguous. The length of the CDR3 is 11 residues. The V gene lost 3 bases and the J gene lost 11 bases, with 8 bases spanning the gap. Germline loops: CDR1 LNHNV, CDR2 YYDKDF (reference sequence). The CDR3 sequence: CATSRYGAQHF. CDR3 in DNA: TGTGCCACCAGCAGGTACGGGGCCCAGCATTTT.

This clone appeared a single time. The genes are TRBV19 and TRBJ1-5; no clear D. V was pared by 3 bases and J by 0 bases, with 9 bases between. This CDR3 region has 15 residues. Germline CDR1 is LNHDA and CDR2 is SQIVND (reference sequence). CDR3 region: CASSMNRDSNQPQHF. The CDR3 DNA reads TGTGCCAGTAGTATGAACCGAGATAGCAATCAGCCCCAGCATTTT.